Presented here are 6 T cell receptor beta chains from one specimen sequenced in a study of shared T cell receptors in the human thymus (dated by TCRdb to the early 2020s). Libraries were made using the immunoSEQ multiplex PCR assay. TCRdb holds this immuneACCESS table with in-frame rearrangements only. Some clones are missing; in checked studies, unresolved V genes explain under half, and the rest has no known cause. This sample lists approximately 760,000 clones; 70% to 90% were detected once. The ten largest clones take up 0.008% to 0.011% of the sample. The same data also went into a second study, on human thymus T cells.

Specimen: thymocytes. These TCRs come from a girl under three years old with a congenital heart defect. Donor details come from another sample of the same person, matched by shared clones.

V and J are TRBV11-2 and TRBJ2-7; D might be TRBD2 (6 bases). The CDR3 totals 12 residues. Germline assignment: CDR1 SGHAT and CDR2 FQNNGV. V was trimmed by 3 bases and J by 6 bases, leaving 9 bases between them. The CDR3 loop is CASSFVGGEQYF. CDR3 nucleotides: TGTGCCAGCAGCTTCGTGGGGGGCGAGCAGTACTTC.

CDR3 protein: CASSLVSYRTRTNYGYTF. The CDR3 DNA is TGTGCCAGCAGCTTAGTTTCGTACCGTACAAGAACTAACTATGGCTACACCTTC. The gene calls are TRBV7-9 and TRBJ1-2, with D uncertain. Germline CDR1 is SEHNR and CDR2 is FQNEAQ (reference sequence). Trimming left V 1 base short and J 0 bases short, with 18 bases between. The CDR3 length is 18 residues.

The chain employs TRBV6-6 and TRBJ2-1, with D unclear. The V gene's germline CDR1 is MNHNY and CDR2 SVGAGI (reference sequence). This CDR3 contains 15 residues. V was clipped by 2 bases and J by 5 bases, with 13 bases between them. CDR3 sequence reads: CASSYRVAPDNEQFF. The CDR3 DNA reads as TGTGCCAGCAGTTACCGGGTAGCCCCCGACAATGAGCAGTTCTTC.

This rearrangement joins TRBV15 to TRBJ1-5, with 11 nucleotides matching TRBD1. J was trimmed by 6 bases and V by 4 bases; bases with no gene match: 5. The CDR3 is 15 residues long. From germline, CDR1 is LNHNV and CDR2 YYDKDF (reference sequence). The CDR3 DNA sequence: TGTGCCACCAGCAAGGACAGGGGGCATGGTCAGCCCCAGCATTTT. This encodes CATSKDRGHGQPQHF.

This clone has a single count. This CDR3 reads CASSLRLAGANTGELFF. The DNA of the CDR3 is TGCGCCAGCAGCTTACGACTAGCGGGGGCGAACACCGGGGAGCTGTTTTTT. This chain uses TRBV4-3 with TRBJ2-2; TRBD2 agrees at 12 bases. V lost 5 bases to trimming and J lost 0 bases; unmatched junction nucleotides: 4. Per the germline V gene, CDR1 is LGHNA and CDR2 is YSLEER. The CDR3 is 17 amino acids.

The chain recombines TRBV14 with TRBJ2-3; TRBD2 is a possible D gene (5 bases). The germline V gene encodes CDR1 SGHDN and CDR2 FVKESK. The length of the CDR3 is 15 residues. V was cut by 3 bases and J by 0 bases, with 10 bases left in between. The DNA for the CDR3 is TGTGCCAGCAGCCAGGGGTGGACTAGCACAGATACGCAGTATTTT. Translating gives CASSQGWTSTDTQYF.